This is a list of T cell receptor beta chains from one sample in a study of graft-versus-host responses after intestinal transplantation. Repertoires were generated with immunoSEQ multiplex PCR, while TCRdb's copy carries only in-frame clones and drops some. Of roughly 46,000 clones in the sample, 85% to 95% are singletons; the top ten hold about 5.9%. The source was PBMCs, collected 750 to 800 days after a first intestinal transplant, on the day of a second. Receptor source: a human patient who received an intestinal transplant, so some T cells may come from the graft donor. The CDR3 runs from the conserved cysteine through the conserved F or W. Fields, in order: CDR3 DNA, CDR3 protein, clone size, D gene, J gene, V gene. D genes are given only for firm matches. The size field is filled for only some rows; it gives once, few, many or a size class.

cdr3_nt: TGTGCCAGCAGTTCCCAGGGACAGGGGCGCAATGAGCAGTTCTTC
cdr3_aa: CASSSQGQGRNEQFF
clone_size: .
d_call: TRBD1
j_call: TRBJ2-1
v_call: TRBV2

cdr3_nt: TGTGCCAGCTCACCAAAGGGGACAGGGGCTTACGAGCAGTACTTC
cdr3_aa: CASSPKGTGAYEQYF
clone_size: .
d_call: TRBD1
j_call: TRBJ2-7
v_call: TRBV18

cdr3_nt: TGTGCCAGCAGCTTCACCGGTACCCCCTACGAGCAGTACTTC
cdr3_aa: CASSFTGTPYEQYF
clone_size: .
d_call: .
j_call: TRBJ2-7
v_call: TRBV7-9

cdr3_nt: TGCAGCGTTGGGGGGGGACTTGCCTACGAGCAGTACTTC
cdr3_aa: CSVGGGLAYEQYF
clone_size: .
d_call: TRBD2
j_call: TRBJ2-7
v_call: TRBV29-1

cdr3_nt: TGTGCCAGCAGCCCGACAGGGGCCACGAACTATGGCTACACCTTC
cdr3_aa: CASSPTGATNYGYTF
clone_size: .
d_call: TRBD1
j_call: TRBJ1-2
v_call: TRBV7-9

cdr3_nt: TGTGCCAGCAGCTCCCCCGACAGGGGGAGATCACCCCTCCACTTT
cdr3_aa: CASSSPDRGRSPLHF
clone_size: .
d_call: TRBD1
j_call: TRBJ1-6
v_call: TRBV5-4

cdr3_nt: TGTGCCAGCAGTGAGCAGCGGGAGACCGTCCAGTTCTTC
cdr3_aa: CASSEQRETVQFF
clone_size: once
d_call: TRBD2
j_call: TRBJ2-1
v_call: TRBV2

cdr3_nt: TGTGCCAGCAGCGACAGGCCCTACGAGCAGTACTTC
cdr3_aa: CASSDRPYEQYF
clone_size: .
d_call: .
j_call: TRBJ2-7
v_call: TRBV28

cdr3_nt: TGTGCCAGCAGTTTAAGGGACGCAGCCTCTAGCACAGATACGCAGTATTTT
cdr3_aa: CASSLRDAASSTDTQYF
clone_size: .
d_call: .
j_call: TRBJ2-3
v_call: TRBV27

cdr3_nt: TGTGCCAGCAGCCCCTATGGCTACACCTTC
cdr3_aa: CASSPYGYTF
clone_size: .
d_call: .
j_call: TRBJ1-2
v_call: TRBV5-8

cdr3_nt: TGTGCCAGCAGCTTAAATCGTGGTAGCGGGAGGACCTCCTACAATGAGCAGTTCTTC
cdr3_aa: CASSLNRGSGRTSYNEQFF
clone_size: .
d_call: TRBD2
j_call: TRBJ2-1
v_call: TRBV7-3

cdr3_nt: TGTGCCAGTAGTATTTCCTCTAGCAATCAGCCCCAGCATTTT
cdr3_aa: CASSISSSNQPQHF
clone_size: once
d_call: .
j_call: TRBJ1-5
v_call: TRBV19

cdr3_nt: TGTGCCAGTAGTAGCAGGGACTACAATGAGCAGTTCTTC
cdr3_aa: CASSSRDYNEQFF
clone_size: .
d_call: .
j_call: TRBJ2-1
v_call: TRBV19

cdr3_nt: TGCGCCAGCAGCTCCGGGACACCCACCGGGGAGCTGTTTTTT
cdr3_aa: CASSSGTPTGELFF
clone_size: once
d_call: .
j_call: TRBJ2-2
v_call: TRBV5-1

cdr3_nt: TGTGCCAGCAGCCAAAAGGGACAGCAAGAGACCCAGTACTTC
cdr3_aa: CASSQKGQQETQYF
clone_size: .
d_call: TRBD1
j_call: TRBJ2-5
v_call: TRBV14

cdr3_nt: TGTGCCAGCAGTGAAGGACAGGGAGGTTTTACCCACGAGCAGTACTTC
cdr3_aa: CASSEGQGGFTHEQYF
clone_size: .
d_call: .
j_call: TRBJ2-7
v_call: TRBV2

cdr3_nt: TGTGCCAGCAGCTTAGAGGCGGGAGTAGTCAATGAGCAGTTCTTC
cdr3_aa: CASSLEAGVVNEQFF
clone_size: .
d_call: TRBD2
j_call: TRBJ2-1
v_call: TRBV7-9

cdr3_nt: TGCGCCAGCAGCCCCGGCGCCTATGGCTACACCTTC
cdr3_aa: CASSPGAYGYTF
clone_size: .
d_call: .
j_call: TRBJ1-2
v_call: TRBV5-1

cdr3_nt: TGTGCCAGCAGTTATCGCGAACCCTCCTCTGGAAACACCATATATTTT
cdr3_aa: CASSYREPSSGNTIYF
clone_size: .
d_call: .
j_call: TRBJ1-3
v_call: TRBV6-5

cdr3_nt: TGCAGCGTTGTATTATGGCAGGGAGAAACTGAAGCTTTCTTT
cdr3_aa: CSVVLWQGETEAFF
clone_size: .
d_call: .
j_call: TRBJ1-1
v_call: TRBV29-1

cdr3_nt: TGTGCCAGCAGTGCGAACGGTCTCTCCTACAATGAGCAGTTCTTC
cdr3_aa: CASSANGLSYNEQFF
clone_size: .
d_call: .
j_call: TRBJ2-1
v_call: TRBV2

cdr3_nt: TGTGCCAGCAGTTACGTGACAGGGGCTGTCTCCCCCGAAGCTTTCTTT
cdr3_aa: CASSYVTGAVSPEAFF
clone_size: .
d_call: TRBD1
j_call: TRBJ1-1
v_call: TRBV6-5

cdr3_nt: TGTGCCAGCAGTTTGGGACAGGGCAGCCAAGAGACCCAGTACTTC
cdr3_aa: CASSLGQGSQETQYF
clone_size: .
d_call: TRBD1
j_call: TRBJ2-5
v_call: TRBV28